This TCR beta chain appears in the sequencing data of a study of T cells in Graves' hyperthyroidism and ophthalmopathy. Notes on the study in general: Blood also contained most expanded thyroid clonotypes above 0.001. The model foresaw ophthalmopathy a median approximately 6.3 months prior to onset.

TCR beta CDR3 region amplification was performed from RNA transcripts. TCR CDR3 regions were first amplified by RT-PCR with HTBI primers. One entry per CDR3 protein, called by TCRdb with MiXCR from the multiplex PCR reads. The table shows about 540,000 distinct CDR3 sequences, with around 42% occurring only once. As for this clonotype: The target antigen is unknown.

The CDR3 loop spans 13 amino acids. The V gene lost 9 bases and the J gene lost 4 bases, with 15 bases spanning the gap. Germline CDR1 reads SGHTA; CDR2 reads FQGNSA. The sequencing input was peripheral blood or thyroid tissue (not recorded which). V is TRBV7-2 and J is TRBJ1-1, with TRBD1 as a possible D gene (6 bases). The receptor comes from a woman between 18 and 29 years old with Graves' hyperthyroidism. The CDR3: CASIRGGITEAFF. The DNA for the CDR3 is TGTGCCAGTATCAGGGGAGGGATCACTGAAGCTTTCTTT. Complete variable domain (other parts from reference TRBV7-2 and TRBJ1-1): GAGVSQSPSNKVTEKGKDVELRCDPISGHTALYWYRQSLGQGLEFLIYFQGNSAPDKSGLPSDRFSAERTGGSVSTLTIQRTQQEDSAVYLCASIRGGITEAFFGQGTRLTVV.